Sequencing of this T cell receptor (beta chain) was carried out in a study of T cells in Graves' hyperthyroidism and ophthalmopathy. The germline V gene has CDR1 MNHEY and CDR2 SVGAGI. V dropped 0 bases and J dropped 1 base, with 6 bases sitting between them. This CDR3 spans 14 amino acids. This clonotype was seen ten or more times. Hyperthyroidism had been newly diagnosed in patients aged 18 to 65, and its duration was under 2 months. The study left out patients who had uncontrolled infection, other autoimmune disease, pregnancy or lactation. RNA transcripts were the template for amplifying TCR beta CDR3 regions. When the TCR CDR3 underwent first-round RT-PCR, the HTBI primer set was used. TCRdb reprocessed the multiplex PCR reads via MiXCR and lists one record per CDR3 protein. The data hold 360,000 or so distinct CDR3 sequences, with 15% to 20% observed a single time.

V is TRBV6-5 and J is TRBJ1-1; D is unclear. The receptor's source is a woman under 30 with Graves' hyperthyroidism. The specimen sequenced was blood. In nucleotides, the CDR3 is TGTGCCAGCAGTTACTCGCAGAAGAACACTGAAGCTTTCTTT. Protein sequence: CASSYSQKNTEAFF.